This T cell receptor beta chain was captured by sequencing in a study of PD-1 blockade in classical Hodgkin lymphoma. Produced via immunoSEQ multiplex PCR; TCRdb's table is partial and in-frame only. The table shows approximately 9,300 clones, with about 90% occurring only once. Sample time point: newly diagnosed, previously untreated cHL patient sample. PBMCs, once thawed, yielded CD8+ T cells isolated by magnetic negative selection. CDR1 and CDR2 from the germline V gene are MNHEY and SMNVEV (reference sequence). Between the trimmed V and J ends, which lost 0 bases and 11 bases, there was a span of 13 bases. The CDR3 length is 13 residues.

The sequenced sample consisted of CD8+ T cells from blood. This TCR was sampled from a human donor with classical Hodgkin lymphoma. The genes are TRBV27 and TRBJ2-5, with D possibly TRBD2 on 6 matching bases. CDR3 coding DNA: TGTGCCAGCAGTTTATCCCCGGGAGCAGAGCAGTACTTC. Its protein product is CASSLSPGAEQYF.